Listed below are T cell receptor beta chains from one sample, sequenced in a study of blood T cells in healthy people across ages. MiXCR, applied by TCRdb to the 5' RACE reads, yields one record per CDR3 protein. The table shows about 1.5 million distinct CDR3 sequences, with approximately 40% occurring only once. The sequenced sample consisted of blood. The receptor set was obtained from a woman under 30 in good health. Both conserved end residues are part of each CDR3. Clone size is not always given. Where it is, it says once, few, many or a class for expanded clones.

size,V,J,CDR3
NA,TRBV13,TRBJ2-3,CASSWSTASTDTQYF
NA,TRBV7-2,TRBJ1-2,CASGPSRTAEIYGYTF
NA,TRBV12-3/TRBV12-4,TRBJ1-2,CASSKGLAGYTF
NA,TRBV9,TRBJ2-3,CASSVEWTSGGRNTDTQYF
NA,TRBV27,TRBJ2-7,CASVPTGQGTYEQYF
NA,TRBV20-1,TRBJ1-2,CSSPGAANYGYTF
NA,TRBV18,NA,CASSPVITEQYF
NA,TRBV28,TRBJ2-7,CASSLEVYRTSGSYEQYF
NA,TRBV27,TRBJ1-6,CASSLVGDNSPLHF
NA,TRBV4-2,TRBJ2-7,CASSQDTVPTAGLANEQYF
once,TRBV20-1,TRBJ1-2,CSARAAVTGYANYGYTF
NA,TRBV12-3/TRBV12-4,TRBJ1-1,CASSLSTGPEAFF
few,TRBV6-1,TRBJ2-7,CASRRTGSGYEQYF
NA,TRBV12-3/TRBV12-4,TRBJ2-3,CASSLGQGRNTQYF
NA,TRBV29-1,TRBJ2-1,CSETRQGANEQFF
NA,TRBV27,TRBJ2-1,CASSAGTSGSLQFF
NA,TRBV20-1,TRBJ1-2,CSAARDSSSSCTF
NA,TRBV20-1,NA,CSAEGLVDGSYNEQYF
few,TRBV4-2,TRBJ2-3,CASSQAETGTKGAQYF
few,TRBV7-6,TRBJ2-2,CASSQPGSGELFF
NA,TRBV20-1,TRBJ2-5,CSARTSDETQYF
NA,TRBV9,TRBJ2-1,CASSVFSKVGNEQFF
few,TRBV20-1,TRBJ2-7,CSARPGQGVSYEQYF
NA,TRBV7-9,TRBJ1-1,CASRDPIYTEAFF